The clone carrying this TCR beta chain was counted a few times. The sample is drawn from a study of blood T cell repertoires in COVID-19. Overall study: Specimens from acute and convalescent COVID-19 originated in the United States, Italy and Spain. PBMCs, B-cell-depleted T cells, or T cells provided the cDNA or gDNA that made up the material.

Under the authors' procedure: The assay estimated nucleated cells by amplifying reference gene primers. Profiled with immunoSEQ multiplex PCR; TCRdb holds only in-frame clones, not every one. V, J and clone size are taken as reported in that table, and D and trimming were inferred from the DNA itself. The repertoire has about 200,000 clones, roughly 84% of them found once; the top ten carry over 10%. CDR3 length: 16 amino acids. Germline V gives CDR1 WSHSY, CDR2 SAAADI. Germline trimming cut 3 bases from V and 6 bases from J; bases unmatched to any gene: 9. The V call is TRBV10-2, the J call TRBJ2-1; 9 bases align to TRBD2. This TCR was sampled from a human donor in a cohort sampled during active COVID-19. The sequenced material came from peripheral blood. The CDR3, as DNA: TGCGCCAGCAGTGATCCCTCGCGGGAGGGGGGCAATGAGCAGTTCTTC. Protein product: CASSDPSREGGNEQFF.